A selection of T cell receptor beta chains follows, all from one sample in a study of blood T cell repertoires in COVID-19. Sequencing was performed with immunoSEQ multiplex PCR; in TCRdb, only in-frame clones are kept and a portion is missing. This table has about 250,000 clones, just under 85% appearing once. The sample was peripheral blood. The receptors shown here come from an older man with acute or convalescent COVID-19. Each CDR3 is given with its conserved first and last residue. Fields, in order: J gene, clone size, V gene, D gene, CDR3 DNA, CDR3 protein. A D gene is named only where the DNA matches it firmly. Not every row has a clone size; where given, it reads once, few, many or a size class.

>TRBJ1-2|-|TRBV28|TRBD1
TGTGCCAGCAGTTTATCAGGACAGGGAGAATATGGCTACACCTTC
CASSLSGQGEYGYTF
>TRBJ2-7|-|TRBV7-9|TRBD1
TGTGCCAGCAGCCCGGGACAGAGGGGGCATCGGTACGAGCAGTACTTC
CASSPGQRGHRYEQYF
>TRBJ1-5|-|TRBV5-1|-
TGCGCCAGCTCCCTAGCAGGGGATCAGCCCCAGCATTTT
CASSLAGDQPQHF
>TRBJ2-5|-|TRBV28|TRBD1
TGTGCCAGCAGTCGGGGACAGGTACAAGAGACCCAGTACTTC
CASSRGQVQETQYF
>TRBJ2-7|-|TRBV5-1|TRBD1
TGCGCCAGCAGCCCCAGTGGACAGGCCTACGAGCAGTACTTC
CASSPSGQAYEQYF
>TRBJ2-1|-|TRBV27|TRBD2
TGTGCCAGCAGTTTATTCAGGACTAGCGGGGTATACAATGAGCAGTTCTTC
CASSLFRTSGVYNEQFF
>TRBJ1-4|once|TRBV11-2|-
TGTGCCAGCAGCCAACAGGGTCTTTTAGATGAAAAACTGTTTTTT
CASSQQGLLDEKLFF
>TRBJ1-1|once|TRBV5-5|-
TGTGCCAGCAGCCCTCGGACGGACACAAACACTGAAGCTTTCTTT
CASSPRTDTNTEAFF
>TRBJ2-3|-|TRBV29-1|TRBD2
TGCAGCGTTGTCGGACTAGCGGGAACCACAGATACGCAGTATTTT
CSVVGLAGTTDTQYF
>TRBJ1-6|-|TRBV5-6|TRBD1
TGTGCCAGCAGCCTCCGGACAGGGGGTAGAAATTCACCCCTCCACTTT
CASSLRTGGRNSPLHF
>TRBJ2-7|-|TRBV5-8|-
TGTGCCAGCAGTTCGCGGCGTCAGGGGCCCTCCTACGAGCAGTACTTC
CASSSRRQGPSYEQYF
>TRBJ2-1|-|TRBV5-4|TRBD2
TGTGCCAGCAGGGCTAGCGGGAGCTCCTACAATGAGCAGTTCTTC
CASRASGSSYNEQFF
>TRBJ2-3|-|TRBV7-9|TRBD2
TGTGCCAGCAGCTCCCCCGGGACTAGGTCTACCGATACGCAGTATTTT
CASSSPGTRSTDTQYF
>TRBJ2-5|-|TRBV6-5|TRBD2
TGTGCCAGCAGACGTTTACCGGGGCGGGAGGAGACCCAGTACTTC
CASRRLPGREETQYF
>TRBJ2-3|-|TRBV5-6|-
TGTGCCAGCAGCTTCCAGGATACGCAGTATTTT
CASSFQDTQYF
>TRBJ1-2|-|TRBV30|TRBD1
TGTGCCTGGACGGGACAGCGTTTAACTCATGGCTACACCTTC
CAWTGQRLTHGYTF
>TRBJ2-1|-|TRBV30|TRBD2
TGTGCCCGCCAGCGGGGGACCCAGTACAATGAGCAGTTCTTC
CARQRGTQYNEQFF
>TRBJ1-6|-|TRBV7-3|TRBD1
TGTGCCAGCTCCCTGGGGACAGGGGTTTCACCCCTCCACTTT
CASSLGTGVSPLHF
>TRBJ2-7|-|TRBV6-5|TRBD1
TGTGCCGCGACAGGGTCCCTTACGAAGCAGTACTTC
CAATGSLTKQYF
>TRBJ1-2|-|TRBV13|-
TGTGCCAGCAGCTTAGGCGACAGGTTATCGTATGGCTACACCTTC
CASSLGDRLSYGYTF
>TRBJ1-3|few|TRBV28|-
TGTGCCAGCAGTTTACCGGGGACACACTCTGGAAACACCATATATTTT
CASSLPGTHSGNTIYF
>TRBJ1-3|-|TRBV7-7|-
TGTGCCAGCAGCTTAAGTCTGGGCGGGTCTGGAAACACCATATATTTT
CASSLSLGGSGNTIYF
>TRBJ2-4|-|TRBV7-2|TRBD2
TGTGCCAGCAGCTCCACTAGCGGGAGAGGGTCCAAAAACATTCAGTACTTC
CASSSTSGRGSKNIQYF
>TRBJ1-2|-|TRBV7-6|TRBD1
TGTGCCAGCAGCTCAGTAGGGGGACAGGCTCTTTATGGCTACACCTTC
CASSSVGGQALYGYTF
>TRBJ1-6|-|TRBV3-1/TRBV3-2|TRBD1
TGTGCCAGCAGCCAAAAGACCGGGACAGGGTTTTCACCCCTCCACTTT
CASSQKTGTGFSPLHF
>TRBJ2-7|few|TRBV18|TRBD2
TGTGCCAGCTCCCACAAGACTAGCGGGAGCTACGAGCAGTACTTC
CASSHKTSGSYEQYF
>TRBJ2-1|-|TRBV27|TRBD2
TGTGCCAGCAGTCCCTTGGCCGGGACTAGCGGGGGGGCCCTGGAGCAGTTCTTC
CASSPLAGTSGGALEQFF
>TRBJ1-1|-|TRBV5-1|TRBD1
TGCGCCAGCAGCTTGGCAGGGGGACGGCACACTGAAGCTTTCTTT
CASSLAGGRHTEAFF
>TRBJ1-2|-|TRBV2|-
TGTGCCAGCAGTGCGAAAGGGGGTTGGTATGGCTACACCTTC
CASSAKGGWYGYTF
>TRBJ2-1|-|TRBV7-8|-
TGTGCCAGCAGAGTTGGGACACTAAACAATGAGCAGTTCTTC
CASRVGTLNNEQFF
>TRBJ1-2|-|TRBV7-2|-
TGTGCCAGCAGGAGGGTATCGAACTATGGCTACACCTTC
CASRRVSNYGYTF
>TRBJ2-6|-|TRBV7-9|-
TGTGCCAGCAGCCCAAGGGGCCCCCTAGTGTACGGGGCCAACGTCCTGACTTTC
CASSPRGPLVYGANVLTF
>TRBJ2-1|-|TRBV18|TRBD2
TGTGCCAGCTCACCACCGGCCGCGGGGGGGCGCAATGAGCAGTTCTTC
CASSPPAAGGRNEQFF
>TRBJ1-2|-|TRBV4-2|-
TGTGCCAGCAGCCAAGATAGGAGACGGGAAATATATGGCTACACCTTC
CASSQDRRREIYGYTF
>TRBJ2-7|-|TRBV19|-
TGTGCCAGTAGACCGACACGGGGCTACGAGCAGTACTTC
CASRPTRGYEQYF
>TRBJ1-4|-|TRBV5-1|-
TGCGCCAGCAGCTCGGGACACGCAACTAATGAAAAACTGTTTTTT
CASSSGHATNEKLFF
>TRBJ2-1|-|TRBV5-4|TRBD2
TGTGCCAGCAGCCGAGCGGGGGTACCCTACAATGAGCAGTTCTTC
CASSRAGVPYNEQFF